Listed here is a single T cell receptor beta chain. The antigen is not known. These data originate in a study of cytomegalovirus exposure and HLA in healthy donors. Findings and limits, study-wide: In most subjects, TCR beta sequences reportedly gave accurate predictions of HLA-A and HLA-B alleles.

The PCR made use of 60 Vbeta and 13 Jbeta primers. Produced via immunoSEQ multiplex PCR; TCRdb's table is partial and in-frame only. The data contain approximately 150,000 clones, 65% to 70% of them seen just once; the ten biggest clones take up about 10%. This CDR3 has 13 amino acids. Germline V gene lookup returns CDR1 MDHEN and CDR2 SYDVKM. V was clipped by 1 base and J by 6 bases, with 7 bases between them. The receptor comes from a young man in good health and CMV-seropositive. The chain employs TRBV28 and TRBJ1-5, with D unresolved. The sample consisted of PBMCs. This CDR3 is CASSLFFGQPQHF. CDR3 DNA sequence: TGTGCCAGCAGTTTATTTTTCGGTCAGCCCCAGCATTTT. The complete variable domain, with remaining parts taken from reference TRBV28 and TRBJ1-5, reads DVKVTQSSRYLVKRTGEKVFLECVQDMDHENMFWYRQDPGLGLRLIYFSYDVKMKEKGDIPEGYSVSREKKERFSLILESASTNQTSMYLCASSLFFGQPQHFGDGTRLSIL.